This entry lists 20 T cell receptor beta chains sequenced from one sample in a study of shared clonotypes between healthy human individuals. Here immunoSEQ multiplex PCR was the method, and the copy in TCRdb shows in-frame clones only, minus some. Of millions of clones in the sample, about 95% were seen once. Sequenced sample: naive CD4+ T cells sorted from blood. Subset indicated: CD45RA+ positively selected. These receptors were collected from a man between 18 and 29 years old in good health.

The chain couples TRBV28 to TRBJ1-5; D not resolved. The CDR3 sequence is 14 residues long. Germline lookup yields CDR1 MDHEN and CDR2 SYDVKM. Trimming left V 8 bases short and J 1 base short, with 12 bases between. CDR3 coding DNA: TGTGCCAGCTATACAACGGGGAGCAATCAGCCCCAGCATTTT. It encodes CASYTTGSNQPQHF.

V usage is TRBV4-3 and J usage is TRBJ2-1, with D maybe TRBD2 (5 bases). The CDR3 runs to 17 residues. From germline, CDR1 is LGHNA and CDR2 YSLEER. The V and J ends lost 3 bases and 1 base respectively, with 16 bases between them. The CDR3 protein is CASSHETPGMSYNEQFF. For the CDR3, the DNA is TGCGCCAGCAGCCACGAGACCCCCGGGATGTCCTACAATGAGCAGTTCTTC.

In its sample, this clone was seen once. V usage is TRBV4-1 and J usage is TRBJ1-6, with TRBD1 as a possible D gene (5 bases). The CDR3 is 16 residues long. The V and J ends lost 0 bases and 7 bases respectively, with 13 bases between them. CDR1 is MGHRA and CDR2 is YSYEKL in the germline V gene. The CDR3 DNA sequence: TGCGCCAGCAGCCAAGATGGGGCCGGAGGGAATTCACCCCTCCACTTT. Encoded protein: CASSQDGAGGNSPLHF.

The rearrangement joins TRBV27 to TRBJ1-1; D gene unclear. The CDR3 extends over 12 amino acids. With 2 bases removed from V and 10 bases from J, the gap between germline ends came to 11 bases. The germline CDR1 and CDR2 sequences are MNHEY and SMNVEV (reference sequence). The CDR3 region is CASSLPGLTAFF. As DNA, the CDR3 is TGTGCCAGCAGTTTACCGGGCTTGACAGCTTTCTTT.

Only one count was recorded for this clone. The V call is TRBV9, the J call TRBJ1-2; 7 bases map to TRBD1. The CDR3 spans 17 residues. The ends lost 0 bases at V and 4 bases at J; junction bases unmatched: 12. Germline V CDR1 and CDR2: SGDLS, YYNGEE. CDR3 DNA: TGTGCCAGCAGCGTAGGTGGGGGACAGAAATTTTTCTATGGCTACACCTTC. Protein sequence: CASSVGGGQKFFYGYTF.

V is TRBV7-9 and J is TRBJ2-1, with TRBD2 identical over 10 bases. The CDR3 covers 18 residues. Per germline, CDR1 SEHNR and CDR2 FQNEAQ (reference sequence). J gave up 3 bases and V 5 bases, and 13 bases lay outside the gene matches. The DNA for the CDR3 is TGTGCCAGCAGCCCCCCCTACGGACTAGCGGAGCACTACAATGAGCAGTTCTTC. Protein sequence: CASSPPYGLAEHYNEQFF.

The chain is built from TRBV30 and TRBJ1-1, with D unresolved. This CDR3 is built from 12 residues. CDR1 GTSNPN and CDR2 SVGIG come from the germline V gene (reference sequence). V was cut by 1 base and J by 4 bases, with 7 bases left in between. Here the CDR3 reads CAWSAQLTEAFF. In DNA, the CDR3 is TGTGCCTGGAGTGCCCAGCTCACTGAAGCTTTCTTT.

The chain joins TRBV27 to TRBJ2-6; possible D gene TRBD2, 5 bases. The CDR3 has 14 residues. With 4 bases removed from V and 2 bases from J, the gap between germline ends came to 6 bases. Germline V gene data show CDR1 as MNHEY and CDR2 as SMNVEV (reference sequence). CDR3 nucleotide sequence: TGTGCCAGCAGTTGGGGAGCTGGGGCCAACGTCCTGACTTTC. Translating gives CASSWGAGANVLTF.

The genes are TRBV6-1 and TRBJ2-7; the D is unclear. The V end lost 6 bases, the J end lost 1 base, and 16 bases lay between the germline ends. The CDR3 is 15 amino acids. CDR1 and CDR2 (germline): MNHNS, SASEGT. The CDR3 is CASSASLDPSYEQYF. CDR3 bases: TGTGCCAGCAGCGCTTCTCTAGACCCTTCCTACGAGCAGTACTTC.

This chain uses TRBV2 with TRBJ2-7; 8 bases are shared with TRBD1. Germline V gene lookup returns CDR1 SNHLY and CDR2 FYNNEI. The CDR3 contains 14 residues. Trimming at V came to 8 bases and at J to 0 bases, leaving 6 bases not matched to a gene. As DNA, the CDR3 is TGTGCCAGCGAGAGGACAGGGAGCTCCTACGAGCAGTACTTC. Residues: CASERTGSSYEQYF.

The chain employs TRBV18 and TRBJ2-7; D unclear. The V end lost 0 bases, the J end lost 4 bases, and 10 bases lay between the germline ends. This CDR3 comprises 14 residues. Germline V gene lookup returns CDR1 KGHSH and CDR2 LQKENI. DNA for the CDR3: TGTGCCAGCTCACCACCGAGTGACGGTTACGAGCAGTACTTC. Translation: CASSPPSDGYEQYF.

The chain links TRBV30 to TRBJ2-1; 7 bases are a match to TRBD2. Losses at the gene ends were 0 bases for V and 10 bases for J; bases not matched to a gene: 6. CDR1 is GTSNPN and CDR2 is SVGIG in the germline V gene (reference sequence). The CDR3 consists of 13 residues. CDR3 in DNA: TGTGCCTGGAGTGTCTTGGGGGAGGGGGAGCAGTTCTTC. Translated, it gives CAWSVLGEGEQFF.

The CDR3 loop reads CASSEMGVAGANVLTF. Written as DNA, the CDR3 is TGTGCCAGCAGTGAAATGGGGGTAGCTGGGGCCAACGTCCTGACTTTC. The chain joins TRBV2 to TRBJ2-6; TRBD1 or TRBD2 may be the D gene (5 bases each). The CDR3 contains 16 residues. Germline V gives CDR1 SNHLY, CDR2 FYNNEI. With 2 bases removed from V and 2 bases from J, the gap between germline ends came to 10 bases. Filled out from reference TRBV2 and TRBJ2-6, the complete variable domain reads EPEVTQTPSHQVTQMGQEVILRCVPISNHLYFYWYRQILGQKVEFLVSFYNNEISEKSEIFDDQFSVERPDGSNFTLKIRSTKLEDSAMYFCASSEMGVAGANVLTFGAGSRLTVL.

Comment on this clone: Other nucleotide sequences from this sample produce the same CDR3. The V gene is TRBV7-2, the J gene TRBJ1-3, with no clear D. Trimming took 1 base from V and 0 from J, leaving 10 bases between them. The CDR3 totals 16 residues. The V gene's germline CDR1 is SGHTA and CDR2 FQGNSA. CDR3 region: CASSLGPGVSGNTIYF. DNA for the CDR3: TGTGCCAGCAGCTTAGGTCCGGGCGTCTCTGGAAACACCATATATTTT.

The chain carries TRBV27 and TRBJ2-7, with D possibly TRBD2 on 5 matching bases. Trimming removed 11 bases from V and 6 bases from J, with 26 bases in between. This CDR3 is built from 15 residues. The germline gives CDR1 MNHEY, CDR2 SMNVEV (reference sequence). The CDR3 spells CADPKPSLRDCEQYF. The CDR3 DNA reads TGTGCCGACCCAAAGCCCTCTTTACGGGATTGCGAGCAGTACTTC.

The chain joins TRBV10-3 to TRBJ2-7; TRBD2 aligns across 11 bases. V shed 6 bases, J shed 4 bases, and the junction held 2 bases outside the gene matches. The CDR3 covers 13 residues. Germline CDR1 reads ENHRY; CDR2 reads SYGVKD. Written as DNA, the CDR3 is TGTGCCATCAGCCCTAGCGGGGGGTACGAGCAGTACTTC. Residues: CAISPSGGYEQYF.

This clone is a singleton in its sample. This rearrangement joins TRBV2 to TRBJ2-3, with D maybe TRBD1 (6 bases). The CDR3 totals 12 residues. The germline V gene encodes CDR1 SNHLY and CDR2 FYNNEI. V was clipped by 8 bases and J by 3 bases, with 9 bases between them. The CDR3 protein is CASRQGTDTQYF. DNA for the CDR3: TGTGCCAGCCGGCAGGGGACAGATACGCAGTATTTT.

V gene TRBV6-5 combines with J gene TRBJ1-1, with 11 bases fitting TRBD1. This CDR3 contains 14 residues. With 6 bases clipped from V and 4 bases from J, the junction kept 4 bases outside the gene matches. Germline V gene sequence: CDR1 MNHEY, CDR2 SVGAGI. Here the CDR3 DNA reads TGTGCCAGCAGGACGGGACAGGGGGGCACTGAAGCTTTCTTT. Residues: CASRTGQGGTEAFF.

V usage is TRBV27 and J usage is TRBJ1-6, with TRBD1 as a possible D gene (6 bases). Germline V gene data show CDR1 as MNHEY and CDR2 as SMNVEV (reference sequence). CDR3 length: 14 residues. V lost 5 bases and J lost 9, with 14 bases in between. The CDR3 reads CASSPGQGISPLHF. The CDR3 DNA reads TGTGCCAGCAGTCCGGGCCAGGGGATTTCACCCCTCCACTTT.

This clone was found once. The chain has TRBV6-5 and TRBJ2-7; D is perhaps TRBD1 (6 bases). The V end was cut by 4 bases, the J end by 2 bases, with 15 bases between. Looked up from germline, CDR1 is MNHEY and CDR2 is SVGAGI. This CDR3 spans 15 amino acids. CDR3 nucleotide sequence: TGTGCCAGCAGTTCTGGGACATTCTCTCCCTACGAGCAGTACTTC. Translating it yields CASSSGTFSPYEQYF.